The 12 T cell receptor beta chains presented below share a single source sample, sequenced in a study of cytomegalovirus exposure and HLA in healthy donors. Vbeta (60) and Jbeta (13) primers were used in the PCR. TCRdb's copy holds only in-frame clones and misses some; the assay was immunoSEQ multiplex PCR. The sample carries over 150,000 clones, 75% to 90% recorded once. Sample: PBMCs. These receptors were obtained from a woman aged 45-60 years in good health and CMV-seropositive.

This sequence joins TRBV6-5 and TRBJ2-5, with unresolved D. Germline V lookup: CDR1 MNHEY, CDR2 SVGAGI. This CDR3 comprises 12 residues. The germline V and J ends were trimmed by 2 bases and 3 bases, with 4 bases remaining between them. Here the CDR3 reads CASSYPEETQYF. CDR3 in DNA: TGTGCCAGCAGTTACCCGGAAGAGACCCAGTACTTC.

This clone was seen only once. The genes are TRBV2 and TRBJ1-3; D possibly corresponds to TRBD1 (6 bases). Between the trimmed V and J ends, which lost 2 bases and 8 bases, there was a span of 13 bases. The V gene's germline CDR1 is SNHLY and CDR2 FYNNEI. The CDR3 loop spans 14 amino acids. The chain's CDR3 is CASSEQGMGDTIYF. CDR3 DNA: TGTGCCAGCAGTGAACAGGGGATGGGAGACACCATATATTTT.

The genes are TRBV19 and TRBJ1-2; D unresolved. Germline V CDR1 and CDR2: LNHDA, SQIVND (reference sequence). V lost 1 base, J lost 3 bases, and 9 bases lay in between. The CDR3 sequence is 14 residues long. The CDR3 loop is CASSIAQVYYGYTF. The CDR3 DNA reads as TGTGCCAGTAGTATAGCCCAGGTATACTATGGCTACACCTTC.

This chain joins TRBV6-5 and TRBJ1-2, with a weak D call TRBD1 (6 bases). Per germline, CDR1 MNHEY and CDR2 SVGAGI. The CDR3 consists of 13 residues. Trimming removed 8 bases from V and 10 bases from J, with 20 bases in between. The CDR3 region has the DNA TGTGCCAGCGCCGGTCCCGGGACATTCGACTACACCTTC. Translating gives CASAGPGTFDYTF.

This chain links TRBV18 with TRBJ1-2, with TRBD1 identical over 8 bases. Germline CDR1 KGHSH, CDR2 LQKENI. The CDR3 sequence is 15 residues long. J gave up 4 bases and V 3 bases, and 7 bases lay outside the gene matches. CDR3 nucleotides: TGTGCCAGCTCACCGACAGGGGCGATCATCTATGGCTACACCTTC. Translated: CASSPTGAIIYGYTF.

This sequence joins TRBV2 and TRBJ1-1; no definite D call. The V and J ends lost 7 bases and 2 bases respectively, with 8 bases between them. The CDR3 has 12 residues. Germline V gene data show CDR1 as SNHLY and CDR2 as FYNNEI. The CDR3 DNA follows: TGTGCCAGCACGGCGGATAACACTGAAGCTTTCTTT. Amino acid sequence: CASTADNTEAFF.

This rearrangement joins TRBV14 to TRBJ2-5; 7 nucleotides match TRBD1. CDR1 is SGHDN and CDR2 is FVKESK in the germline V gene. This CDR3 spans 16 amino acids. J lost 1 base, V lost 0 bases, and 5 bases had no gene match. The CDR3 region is CASSQDRKGAQETQYF. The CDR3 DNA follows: TGTGCCAGCAGCCAAGATCGGAAGGGGGCCCAAGAGACCCAGTACTTC.

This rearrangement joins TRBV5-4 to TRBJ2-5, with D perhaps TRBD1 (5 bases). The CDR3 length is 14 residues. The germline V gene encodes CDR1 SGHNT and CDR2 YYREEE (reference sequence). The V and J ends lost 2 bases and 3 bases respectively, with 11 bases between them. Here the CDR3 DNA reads TGTGCCAGCAGCTTAGGTTCAGGGAAAGAGACCCAGTACTTC. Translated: CASSLGSGKETQYF.

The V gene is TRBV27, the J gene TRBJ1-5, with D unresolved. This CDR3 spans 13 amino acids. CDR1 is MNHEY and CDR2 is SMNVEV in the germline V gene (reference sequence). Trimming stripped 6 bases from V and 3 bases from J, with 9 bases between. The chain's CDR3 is CASRAGTNQPQHF. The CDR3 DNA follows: TGTGCCAGCAGGGCAGGAACCAATCAGCCCCAGCATTTT.

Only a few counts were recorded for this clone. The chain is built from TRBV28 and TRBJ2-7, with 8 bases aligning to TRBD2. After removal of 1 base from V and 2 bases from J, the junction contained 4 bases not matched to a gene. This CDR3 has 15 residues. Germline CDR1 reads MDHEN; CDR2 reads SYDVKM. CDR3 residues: CASSLSTSGPYEQYF. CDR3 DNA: TGTGCCAGCAGTTTATCTACTAGCGGCCCCTACGAGCAGTACTTC.

CDR3 nucleotide sequence: TGTGCCAGTAGTACGGCCCCGGGGACTGAAGCTTTCTTT. Its protein product is CASSTAPGTEAFF. The chain joins TRBV19 to TRBJ1-1, with D hard to call. This CDR3 is 13 amino acids long. V lost 4 bases and J 5 bases, leaving 11 bases between the germline ends. In germline, CDR1 is LNHDA, CDR2 SQIVND (reference sequence).

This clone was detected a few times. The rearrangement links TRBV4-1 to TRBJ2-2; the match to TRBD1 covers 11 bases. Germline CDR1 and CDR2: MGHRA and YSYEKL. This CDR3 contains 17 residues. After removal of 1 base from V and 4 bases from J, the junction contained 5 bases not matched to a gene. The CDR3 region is CASSQGWGTGGTGELFF. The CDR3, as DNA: TGCGCCAGCAGCCAAGGGTGGGGGACAGGGGGCACCGGGGAGCTGTTTTTT.